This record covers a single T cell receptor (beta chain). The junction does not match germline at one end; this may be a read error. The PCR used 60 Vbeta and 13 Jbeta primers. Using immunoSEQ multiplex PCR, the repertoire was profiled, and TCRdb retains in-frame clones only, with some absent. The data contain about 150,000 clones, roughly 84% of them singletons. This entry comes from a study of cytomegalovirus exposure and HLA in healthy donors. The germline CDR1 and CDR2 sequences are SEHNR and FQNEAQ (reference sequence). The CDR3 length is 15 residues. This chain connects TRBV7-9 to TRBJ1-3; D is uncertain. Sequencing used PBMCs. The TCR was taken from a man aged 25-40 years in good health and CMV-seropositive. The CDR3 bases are TGTTCCAGCAGCCTCGGTAGCCTCTCTGGAAACACCATATATTTT. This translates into CSSSLGSLSGNTIYF.